These T cell receptor beta chains were read from a single sample in a study of CD8 T cells in ankylosing spondylitis. TCRdb redid the calling of the 5' RACE reads with MiXCR, one entry per CDR3 protein. The sample holds approximately 25,000 distinct CDR3 sequences, about 2.5% seen once. The sequencing input was blood, either unsorted or a sorted T cell fraction (not recorded which). The receptor set was obtained from a female donor with ankylosing spondylitis or in good health (not recorded which). Both conserved end residues are part of each CDR3. The D gene is left open where the match is weak. A row's size may be missing; if present it is once, few, many or a size class.

V gene: TRBV9; D gene: NA; clone size: many; J gene: TRBJ2-5; CDR3 DNA: TGTGCCAGCAACCCCTCCGGAGGAGAGACCCAGTACTTC; CDR3 protein: CASNPSGGETQYF
V gene: TRBV9; D gene: TRBD2; clone size: many; J gene: TRBJ2-2; CDR3 DNA: TGTGCCAGCAGCGTGGCCCTTGGACTAGCGGGAGGGCCGACCGGGGAGCTGTTTTTT; CDR3 protein: CASSVALGLAGGPTGELFF
V gene: TRBV9; D gene: NA; clone size: many; J gene: TRBJ1-1; CDR3 DNA: TGTGCCAGCAGGCCCCCAGGGGACACTGAAGCTTTCTTT; CDR3 protein: CASRPPGDTEAFF
V gene: TRBV9; D gene: NA; clone size: NA; J gene: TRBJ2-7; CDR3 DNA: TGTGCCAGCAGCGCATACAGGGAGGCCTACGAGCAGTACTTC; CDR3 protein: CASSAYREAYEQYF
V gene: TRBV9; D gene: TRBD2; clone size: medium-sized; J gene: TRBJ2-1; CDR3 DNA: TGTGCCAGCAGCGTAGAAGCGGGGGGGTCGTACAATGAGCAGTTCTTC; CDR3 protein: CASSVEAGGSYNEQFF
V gene: TRBV9; D gene: NA; clone size: many; J gene: TRBJ2-1; CDR3 DNA: TGTGCCAGCAGCGTAGGCGGGACCGGGCACAATGAGCAGTTCTTC; CDR3 protein: CASSVGGTGHNEQFF
V gene: TRBV9; D gene: NA; clone size: many; J gene: TRBJ2-7; CDR3 DNA: TGTGCCAGCAGCCCTTCCCATGAGATAGCTTCCCGATACGGGTACGAGCAGTACTTC; CDR3 protein: CASSPSHEIASRYGYEQYF
V gene: TRBV9; D gene: NA; clone size: many; J gene: TRBJ2-2; CDR3 DNA: TGTGCCAGCAGCGGATACACCGGGGAGCTGTTTTTT; CDR3 protein: CASSGYTGELFF
V gene: TRBV9; D gene: TRBD1; clone size: many; J gene: TRBJ2-6; CDR3 DNA: TGTGCCAGCAGCGCTCGGGACAGGGACGTCCTGACTTTC; CDR3 protein: CASSARDRDVLTF
V gene: TRBV9; D gene: NA; clone size: many; J gene: TRBJ1-5; CDR3 DNA: TGTGCCAGCAGCGTAGGGGGTTTTCAGCCCCAGCATTTT; CDR3 protein: CASSVGGFQPQHF
V gene: TRBV9; D gene: NA; clone size: many; J gene: TRBJ2-1; CDR3 DNA: TGTGCCAGCAGCGTAGCGGTAGGGATAGGCAATGAGCAGTTCTTC; CDR3 protein: CASSVAVGIGNEQFF
V gene: TRBV9; D gene: NA; clone size: many; J gene: TRBJ1-2; CDR3 DNA: TGTGCCAGCAGCGTAGGCGGCGGATTTAACTATGGCTACACCTTC; CDR3 protein: CASSVGGGFNYGYTF
V gene: TRBV9; D gene: NA; clone size: many; J gene: TRBJ1-2; CDR3 DNA: TGTGCCAGCAGCCCCACAGTCGAGGTGAATTATGGCTACACCTTC; CDR3 protein: CASSPTVEVNYGYTF
V gene: TRBV9; D gene: NA; clone size: many; J gene: TRBJ1-5; CDR3 DNA: TGTGCCAGCAGCCCCTTGGGGGACCTCAATCAGCCCCAGCATTTT; CDR3 protein: CASSPLGDLNQPQHF
V gene: TRBV9; D gene: NA; clone size: many; J gene: TRBJ1-5; CDR3 DNA: TGTGCCAGCAGCGTAGAGGTGGGTCAGCCCCAGCATTTT; CDR3 protein: CASSVEVGQPQHF
V gene: TRBV9; D gene: TRBD2; clone size: NA; J gene: TRBJ2-1; CDR3 DNA: TGTGCCAGCAGCGTAGAGAGCGGGGGCGGGGTTGAGCAGTTCTTC; CDR3 protein: CASSVESGGGVEQFF
V gene: TRBV9; D gene: TRBD1; clone size: many; J gene: TRBJ2-1; CDR3 DNA: TGTGCCAGCAGCCCTCGTGGGGGACAGTATAATGAGCAGTTCTTC; CDR3 protein: CASSPRGGQYNEQFF
V gene: TRBV9; D gene: TRBD1; clone size: many; J gene: TRBJ2-1; CDR3 DNA: TGTGCCAGCAGCCCTAGGGACAGGACCCTCTACAATGAGCAGTTCTTC; CDR3 protein: CASSPRDRTLYNEQFF
V gene: TRBV6-8; D gene: NA; clone size: many; J gene: TRBJ2-7; CDR3 DNA: TGTGCCATAACCACGGCCCAAGGACACTACGAGCAGTACTTC; CDR3 protein: CAITTAQGHYEQYF
V gene: TRBV9; D gene: TRBD2; clone size: many; J gene: TRBJ2-1; CDR3 DNA: TGTGCCAGCAGCGCCAGCGGGATAAGAGACAATGAGCAGTTCTTC; CDR3 protein: CASSASGIRDNEQFF
V gene: TRBV9; D gene: TRBD1; clone size: many; J gene: TRBJ2-3; CDR3 DNA: TGTGCCAGCAGCGTGCAGGGGGTGTCCACAGATACGCAGTATTTT; CDR3 protein: CASSVQGVSTDTQYF
V gene: TRBV9; D gene: TRBD2; clone size: many; J gene: TRBJ2-1; CDR3 DNA: TGTGCCAGCAGCGTAGCAGCGGGAGCTGGTTACAATGAGCAGTTCTTC; CDR3 protein: CASSVAAGAGYNEQFF